The 10 T cell receptor beta chains in this list originate from one sample, sequenced in a study of cytomegalovirus exposure and HLA in healthy donors. Researchers ran the PCR with 60 Vbeta and 13 Jbeta primers. TCRdb keeps only in-frame clones here, not all; method: immunoSEQ multiplex PCR. The repertoire holds some 200,000 clones, with just under 70% as singletons. Specimen: PBMCs. The receptors shown here come from a man aged 35 to 55 in good health and CMV-seropositive.

The rearrangement links TRBV2 to TRBJ1-1, with D uncertain. The germline CDR1 and CDR2 sequences are SNHLY and FYNNEI. Deletions cut 7 bases from V and 0 bases from J, with 9 bases between. This CDR3 contains 13 residues. Here the CDR3 DNA reads TGTGCCAGCAACCGGGAAGTGAACACTGAAGCTTTCTTT. The encoded protein is CASNREVNTEAFF.

This rearrangement joins TRBV25-1 to TRBJ2-7; the D is unclear. The germline CDR1 and CDR2 sequences are MGHDK and SYGVNS. Trimming took off 4 bases at V and 2 bases at J, with 6 bases between the two ends. This CDR3 contains 12 residues. The CDR3 coding sequence is TGTGCCAGCAGTGGTACTACCTACGAGCAGTACTTC. Its protein is CASSGTTYEQYF.

This clone was observed a handful of times. The chain is built from TRBV7-9 and TRBJ1-2, with 7 bases aligning to TRBD1. V lost 4 bases to trimming and J lost 8 bases; unmatched junction nucleotides: 22. The germline V gene encodes CDR1 SEHNR and CDR2 FQNEAQ (reference sequence). This CDR3 has 18 amino acids. The CDR3 coding sequence is TGTGCCAGCAGCTCGGGCCAGGGACAGCCCTCTCGTCAAAAGGGCTACACCTTC. This translates into CASSSGQGQPSRQKGYTF.

V and J are TRBV5-1 and TRBJ2-3; 7 nucleotides align to TRBD1. The CDR3 has 15 amino acids. V lost 3 bases, J lost 4 bases, and 8 bases stayed unmatched. The germline gives CDR1 SGHRS, CDR2 YFSETQ. CDR3 in amino acids: CASSSSQGSADTQYF. The CDR3 DNA reads TGCGCCAGCAGCTCTTCACAGGGGAGCGCAGATACGCAGTATTTT.

This chain uses TRBV5-6 with TRBJ2-7; D is uncertain. The CDR3 is made up of 14 amino acids. The germline gives CDR1 SGHDT, CDR2 YYEEEE. Trimming left V 2 bases short and J 4 bases short, with 13 bases between. CDR3 protein: CASSLGALVYEQYF. The CDR3 coding sequence is TGTGCCAGCAGCTTAGGTGCTCTAGTATACGAGCAGTACTTC.

The chain couples TRBV4-1 to TRBJ2-6; the match to TRBD1 covers 10 bases. Germline V gives CDR1 MGHRA, CDR2 YSYEKL. The CDR3 runs 18 residues. The J segment lost 2 bases and the V segment lost 4 bases, leaving 8 bases of the junction unmatched. The CDR3 here is CASSLEAGQGAGANVLTF. Written as DNA, the CDR3 is TGCGCCAGCAGCCTGGAGGCCGGACAGGGGGCTGGGGCCAACGTCCTGACTTTC.

The chain carries TRBV7-9 and TRBJ2-7; maybe TRBD1 (6 bases). Germline values: CDR1 SEHNR, CDR2 FQNEAQ (reference sequence). The germline V and J ends were trimmed by 5 bases and 2 bases, with 16 bases remaining between them. The CDR3 runs 15 residues. The CDR3 reads CASSPGVERPYEQYF. For the CDR3, the DNA is TGTGCCAGCAGCCCAGGGGTGGAGAGGCCCTACGAGCAGTACTTC.

This chain links TRBV5-1 with TRBJ2-1; no clear D. The CDR3 runs 14 residues. CDR1 is SGHRS and CDR2 is YFSETQ in the germline V gene. V shed 4 bases and J shed 8 bases, with 16 bases lying between them. The CDR3 bases are TGCGCCAGCAGCCCCACGGGTGACTCCTATGAGCAGTTCTTC. Amino acids: CASSPTGDSYEQFF.

In its sample, this clone was seen once. The chain links TRBV28 to TRBJ2-5, with D perhaps TRBD2 (6 bases). The CDR3 consists of 14 residues. V was clipped by 7 bases and J by 0 bases, with 12 bases between them. Germline V gene data show CDR1 as MDHEN and CDR2 as SYDVKM. In DNA, the CDR3 is TGTGCCAGCATTGCCGGGGGATACCAAGAGACCCAGTACTTC. Translated: CASIAGGYQETQYF. Using reference TRBV28 and TRBJ2-5 for the parts outside the CDR3, the full variable domain is DVKVTQSSRYLVKRTGEKVFLECVQDMDHENMFWYRQDPGLGLRLIYFSYDVKMKEKGDIPEGYSVSREKKERFSLILESASTNQTSMYLCASIAGGYQETQYFGPGTRLLVL.

The chain combines TRBV7-9 with TRBJ1-4, with TRBD1 identical over 8 bases. Germline values: CDR1 SEHNR, CDR2 FQNEAQ (reference sequence). The CDR3 spans 13 residues. For the CDR3, the DNA is TGTTCCTGGTCTGGACAGGGTAATGAAAAACTGTTTTTT. It specifies CSWSGQGNEKLFF.